Listed below are T cell receptor beta chains from one sample, sequenced in a study of T cells in Graves' hyperthyroidism and ophthalmopathy. Via MiXCR, TCRdb re-called the multiplex PCR reads, giving one row per CDR3 protein. The sample includes around 280,000 distinct CDR3 sequences, approximately 13% of them seen just once. The sequenced sample consisted of blood. The receptor source for this set is a woman aged 40 to 50 with Graves' hyperthyroidism. Each CDR3 is given without its conserved first and last residue. Each record gives: V gene, J gene, CDR3 length, CDR3 protein.

v_gene: TRBV15
j_gene: TRBJ2-1
len: 12
CDR3aa: ATQPGREGNEQF

v_gene: TRBV5-6
j_gene: TRBJ2-1
len: 12
CDR3aa: ASSPGLGDLEQF

v_gene: TRBV19
j_gene: TRBJ2-1
len: 11
CDR3aa: ASRQGGDNEQF

v_gene: TRBV10-3
j_gene: TRBJ1-2
len: 11
CDR3aa: AIRRTGDYGYT

v_gene: TRBV30
j_gene: TRBJ1-4
len: 13
CDR3aa: AWSRGGRANEKLF

v_gene: TRBV5-5
j_gene: TRBJ1-4
len: 12
CDR3aa: ASSLAGDDEKLF

v_gene: TRBV28
j_gene: TRBJ1-1
len: 12
CDR3aa: ASRTTGGNTEAF

v_gene: TRBV6-1
j_gene: TRBJ2-5
len: 13
CDR3aa: ASTLSGAMQETQY

v_gene: TRBV20-1
j_gene: TRBJ2-2
len: 14
CDR3aa: SASPLAGANTGELF

v_gene: TRBV30
j_gene: TRBJ2-3
len: 15
CDR3aa: AWSVWASGPLTDTQY

v_gene: TRBV11-2
j_gene: TRBJ2-1
len: 12
CDR3aa: ASSLGSHYNEQF

v_gene: TRBV10-3
j_gene: TRBJ1-1
len: 11
CDR3aa: AISVGADTEAF

v_gene: TRBV11-2
j_gene: TRBJ1-4
len: 15
CDR3aa: ASSKPGQVTFPEKLF

v_gene: TRBV12-5
j_gene: TRBJ1-1
len: 16
CDR3aa: ASGLVLVGGGVGTEAF

v_gene: TRBV28
j_gene: TRBJ1-2
len: 13
CDR3aa: ASTSVSRATYGYT

v_gene: TRBV7-8
j_gene: TRBJ2-1
len: 14
CDR3aa: ASSARTSGSRDEQF

v_gene: TRBV5-1
j_gene: TRBJ2-7
len: 11
CDR3aa: ASSWSGADEQY

v_gene: TRBV30
j_gene: TRBJ2-2
len: 10
CDR3aa: ARLENTGELF

v_gene: TRBV12-3/TRBV12-4
j_gene: TRBJ2-3
len: 12
CDR3aa: ASSSPGVRDTQY

v_gene: TRBV4-1
j_gene: TRBJ1-4
len: 15
CDR3aa: ASSQVGTGTRNEKLF

v_gene: TRBV27
j_gene: TRBJ1-1
len: 14
CDR3aa: ASSPILTGLNTEAF

v_gene: TRBV29-1
j_gene: TRBJ2-3
len: 12
CDR3aa: SVEGKVGIDTQY

v_gene: TRBV7-9
j_gene: TRBJ2-1
len: 15
CDR3aa: ASSQDPEGRGYNEQF

v_gene: TRBV20-1
j_gene: TRBJ2-7
len: 11
CDR3aa: SVLSTDSYEQY

v_gene: TRBV7-8
j_gene: TRBJ2-2
len: 15
CDR3aa: ASSLIPGQGLTGELF

v_gene: TRBV27
j_gene: TRBJ2-7
len: 10
CDR3aa: ASRPYLGEQY

v_gene: TRBV18
j_gene: TRBJ1-1
len: 12
CDR3aa: ASSGGTGGTEAF

v_gene: TRBV2
j_gene: TRBJ2-2
len: 10
CDR3aa: ASSFHPGELF

v_gene: TRBV30
j_gene: TRBJ1-5
len: 14
CDR3aa: AWSPRGTVSNQPQH

v_gene: TRBV5-6
j_gene: TRBJ1-2
len: 12
CDR3aa: ASSLISAYYGYT

v_gene: TRBV20-1
j_gene: TRBJ2-7
len: 13
CDR3aa: SARPRGGGAYEQY

v_gene: TRBV19
j_gene: TRBJ1-1
len: 11
CDR3aa: ASSRFTDTEAF

v_gene: TRBV19
j_gene: TRBJ1-5
len: 13
CDR3aa: ASIPGRGLGQPQH

v_gene: TRBV6-1
j_gene: TRBJ2-3
len: 12
CDR3aa: ASSEAPEMDTQY

v_gene: TRBV11-3
j_gene: TRBJ2-7
len: 14
CDR3aa: ASSPFGGQSVYEQY

v_gene: TRBV7-9
j_gene: TRBJ2-1
len: 13
CDR3aa: ASSLETSAYNEQF

v_gene: TRBV5-1
j_gene: TRBJ1-4
len: 15
CDR3aa: ASSLAPQGNLNEKLF

v_gene: TRBV5-6
j_gene: TRBJ1-2
len: 10
CDR3aa: ASSLYSYGYT

v_gene: TRBV28
j_gene: TRBJ2-5
len: 12
CDR3aa: ASSDLQGSQTQY

v_gene: TRBV29-1
j_gene: TRBJ1-1
len: 11
CDR3aa: SSTRQGNTEAF